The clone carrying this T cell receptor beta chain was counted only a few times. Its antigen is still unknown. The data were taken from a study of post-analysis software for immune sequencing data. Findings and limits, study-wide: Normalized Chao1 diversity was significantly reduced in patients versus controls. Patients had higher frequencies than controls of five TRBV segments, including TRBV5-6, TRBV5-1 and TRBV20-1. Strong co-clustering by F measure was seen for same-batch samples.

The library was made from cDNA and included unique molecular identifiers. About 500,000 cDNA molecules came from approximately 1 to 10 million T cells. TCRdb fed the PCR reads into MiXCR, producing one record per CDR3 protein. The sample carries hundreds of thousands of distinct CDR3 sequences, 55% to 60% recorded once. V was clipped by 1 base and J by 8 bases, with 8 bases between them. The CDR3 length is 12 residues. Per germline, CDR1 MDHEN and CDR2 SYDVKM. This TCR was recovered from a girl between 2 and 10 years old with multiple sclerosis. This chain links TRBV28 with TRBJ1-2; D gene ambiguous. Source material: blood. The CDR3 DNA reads TGTGCCAGCAGTTTATTTTCGGAAGGCTACACCTTC. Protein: CASSLFSEGYTF.